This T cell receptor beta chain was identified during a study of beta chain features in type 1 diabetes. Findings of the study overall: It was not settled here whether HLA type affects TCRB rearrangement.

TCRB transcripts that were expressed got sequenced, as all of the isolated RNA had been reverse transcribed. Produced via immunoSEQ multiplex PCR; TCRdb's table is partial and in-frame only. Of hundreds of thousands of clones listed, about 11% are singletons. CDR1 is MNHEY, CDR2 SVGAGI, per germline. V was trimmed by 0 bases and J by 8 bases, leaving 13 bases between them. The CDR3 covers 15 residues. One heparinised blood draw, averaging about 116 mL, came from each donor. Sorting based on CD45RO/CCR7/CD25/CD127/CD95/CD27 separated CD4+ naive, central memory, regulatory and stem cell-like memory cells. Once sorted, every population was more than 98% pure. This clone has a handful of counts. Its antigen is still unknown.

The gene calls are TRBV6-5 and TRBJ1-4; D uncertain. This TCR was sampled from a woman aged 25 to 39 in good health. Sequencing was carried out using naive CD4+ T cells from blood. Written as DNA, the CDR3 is TGTGCCAGCAGTTACTCTGGCGTCGGGAGGGAAAAACTGTTTTTT. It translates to CASSYSGVGREKLFF.